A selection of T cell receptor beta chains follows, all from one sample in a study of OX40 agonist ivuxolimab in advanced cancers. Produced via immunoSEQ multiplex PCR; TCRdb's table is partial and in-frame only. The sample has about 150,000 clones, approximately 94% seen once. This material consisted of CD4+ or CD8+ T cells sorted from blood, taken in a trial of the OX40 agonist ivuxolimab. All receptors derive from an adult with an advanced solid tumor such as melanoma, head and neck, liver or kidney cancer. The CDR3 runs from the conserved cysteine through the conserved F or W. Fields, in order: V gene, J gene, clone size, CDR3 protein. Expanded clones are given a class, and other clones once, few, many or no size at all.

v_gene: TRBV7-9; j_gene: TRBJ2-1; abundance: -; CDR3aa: CASSLDGGNNEQFF
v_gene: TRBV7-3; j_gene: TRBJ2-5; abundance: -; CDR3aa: CASSLLTGGQETQYF
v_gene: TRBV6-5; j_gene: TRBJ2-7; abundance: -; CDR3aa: CASRPGRRTYEQYF
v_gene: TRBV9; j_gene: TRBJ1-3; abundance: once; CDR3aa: CASSAHGSDDGNTIYF
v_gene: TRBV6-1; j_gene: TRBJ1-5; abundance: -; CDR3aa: CASSELRDRHQPQHF
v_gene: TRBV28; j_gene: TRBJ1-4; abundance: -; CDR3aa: CASSFWTGVSEKLFF
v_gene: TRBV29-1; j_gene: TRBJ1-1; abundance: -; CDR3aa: CSVGFDRGASGSTEAFF
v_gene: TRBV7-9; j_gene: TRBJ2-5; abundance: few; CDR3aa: CASSDRDQTQYF
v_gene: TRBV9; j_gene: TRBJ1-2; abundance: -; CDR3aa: CASSVGVGDSYGYTF
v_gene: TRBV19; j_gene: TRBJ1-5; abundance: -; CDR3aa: CASRNIQGVNQPQHF
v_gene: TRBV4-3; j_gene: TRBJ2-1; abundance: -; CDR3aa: CASSQGWGEQFF
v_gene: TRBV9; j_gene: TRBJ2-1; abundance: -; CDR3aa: CASSVVSSGGGSNEQFF
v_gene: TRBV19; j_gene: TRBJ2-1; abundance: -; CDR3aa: CATRAGETSYNEQFF
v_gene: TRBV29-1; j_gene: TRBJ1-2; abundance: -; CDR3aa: CSVEERGLGGYGYTF
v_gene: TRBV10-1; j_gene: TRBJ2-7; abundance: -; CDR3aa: CAIPGTGPSYEQYF
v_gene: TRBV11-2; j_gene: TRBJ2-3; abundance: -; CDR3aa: CASSLALAGGWGTDTQYF
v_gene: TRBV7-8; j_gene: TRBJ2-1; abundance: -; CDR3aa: CASSLAGTTDYNEQFF
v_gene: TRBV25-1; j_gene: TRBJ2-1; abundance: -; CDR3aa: CATQSGRRGNEQFF
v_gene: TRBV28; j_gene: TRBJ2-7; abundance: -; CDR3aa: CASSLLQGSYEQYF
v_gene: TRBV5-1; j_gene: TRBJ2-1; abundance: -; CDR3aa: CASRSGGYDNEQFF
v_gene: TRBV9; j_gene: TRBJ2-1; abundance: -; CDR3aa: CASSTRFFSGRGGPSYNEQFF
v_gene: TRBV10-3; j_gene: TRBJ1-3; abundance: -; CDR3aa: CANRGGNTIYF
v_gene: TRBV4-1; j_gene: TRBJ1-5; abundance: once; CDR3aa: CASSRTPVDQPQHF
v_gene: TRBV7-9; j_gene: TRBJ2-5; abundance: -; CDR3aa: CASSFRTSVETQYF
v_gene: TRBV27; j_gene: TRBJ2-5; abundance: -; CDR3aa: CASSQTSGGVVDQYF
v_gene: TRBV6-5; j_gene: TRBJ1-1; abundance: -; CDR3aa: CASSYLGQGPFF
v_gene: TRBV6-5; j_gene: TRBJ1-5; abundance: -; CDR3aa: CASSFFNQPQHF
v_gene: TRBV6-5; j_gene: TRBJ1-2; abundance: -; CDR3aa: CASTYWQGAPGYTF
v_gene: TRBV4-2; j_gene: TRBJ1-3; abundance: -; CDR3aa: CASSPFREAGNTIYF
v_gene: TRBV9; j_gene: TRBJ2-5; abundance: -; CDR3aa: CASSARLEQETQYF
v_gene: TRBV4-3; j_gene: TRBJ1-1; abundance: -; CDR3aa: CASSQEPANTEAFF
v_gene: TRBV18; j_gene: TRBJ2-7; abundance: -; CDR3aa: CASSPPGVGEQYF
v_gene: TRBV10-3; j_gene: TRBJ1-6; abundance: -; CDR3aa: CAIRGREGSPLHF
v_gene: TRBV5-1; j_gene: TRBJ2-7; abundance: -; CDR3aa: CASSRRDIYEQYF
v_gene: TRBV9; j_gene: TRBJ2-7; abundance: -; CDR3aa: CASSALGGQGTYEQYF
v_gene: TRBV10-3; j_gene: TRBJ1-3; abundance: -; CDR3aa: CAISGAGGGARSGNTIYF
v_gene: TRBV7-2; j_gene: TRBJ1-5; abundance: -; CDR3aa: CASSLSPGRNQPQHF
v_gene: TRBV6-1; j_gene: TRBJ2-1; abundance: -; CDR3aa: CASSVRAGETYNEQFF
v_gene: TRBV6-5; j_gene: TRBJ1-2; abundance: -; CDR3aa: CASSYRSQGIYGYTF
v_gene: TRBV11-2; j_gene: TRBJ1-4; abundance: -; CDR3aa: CASSRLGTAEKLFF
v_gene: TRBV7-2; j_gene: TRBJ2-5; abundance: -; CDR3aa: CASSLVAVPRKTQYF
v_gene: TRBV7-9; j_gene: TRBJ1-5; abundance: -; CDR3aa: CASSPGPGLYSNQPQHF
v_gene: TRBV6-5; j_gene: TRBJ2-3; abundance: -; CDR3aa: CASSYRPPYTDTQYF